This record looks at one T cell receptor beta chain sequence and its context. In the original analysis: From reference gene primer amplification, estimates of nucleated cell counts were derived. Using immunoSEQ multiplex PCR, the repertoire was profiled, and TCRdb retains in-frame clones only, with some absent. V, J and clone size are taken as reported in that table, and D and trimming were inferred from the DNA itself. The table includes over 100,000 clones, about three quarters detected once. The sample originates from a study of blood T cell repertoires in COVID-19. Study background: The United States, Italy and Spain supplied acute and convalescent COVID-19 samples. The cDNA or gDNA used as material had been derived from T cells, B-cell-depleted T cells, or PBMCs.

V lost 3 bases and J lost 7, with 21 bases in between. Per germline, CDR1 GTSNPN and CDR2 SVGIG (reference sequence). The CDR3 has 15 residues. The TCR sequence derives from a human donor in a cohort sampled during active or convalescent COVID-19. This chain links TRBV30 with TRBJ1-1, with a weak D call TRBD1 (6 bases). The specimen sequenced was peripheral blood. CDR3 residues: CAWRRRTGTTVEAFF. In nucleotides, the CDR3 is TGTGCCTGGAGAAGACGGACCGGGACAACGGTTGAAGCTTTCTTT.